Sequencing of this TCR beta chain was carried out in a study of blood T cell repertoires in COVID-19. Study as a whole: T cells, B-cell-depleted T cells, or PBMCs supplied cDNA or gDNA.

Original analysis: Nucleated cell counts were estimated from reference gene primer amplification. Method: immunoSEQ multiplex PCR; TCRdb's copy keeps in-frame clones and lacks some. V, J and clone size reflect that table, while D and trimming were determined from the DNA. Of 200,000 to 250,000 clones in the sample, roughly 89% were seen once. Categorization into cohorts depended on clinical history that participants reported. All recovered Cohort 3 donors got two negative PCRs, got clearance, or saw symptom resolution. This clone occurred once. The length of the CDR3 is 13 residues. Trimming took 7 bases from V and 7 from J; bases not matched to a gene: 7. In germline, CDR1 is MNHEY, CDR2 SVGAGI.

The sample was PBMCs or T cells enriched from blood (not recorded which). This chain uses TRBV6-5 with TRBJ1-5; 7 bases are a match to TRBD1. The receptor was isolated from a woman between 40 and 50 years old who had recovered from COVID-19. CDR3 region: CASKGQAGQPQHF. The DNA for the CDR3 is TGTGCCAGCAAAGGACAGGCCGGGCAGCCCCAGCATTTT.